A selection of T cell receptor beta chains follows, all from one sample in a study of blood T cell repertoires in COVID-19. Data came from immunoSEQ multiplex PCR; TCRdb stores just in-frame clones and leaves some out. The data contain just over 250,000 clones, about 87% of them seen just once; the ten biggest clones take up approximately 2.3%. Sequenced sample: peripheral blood. These receptors all stem from a woman in her forties or fifties with acute or convalescent COVID-19. The CDR3 runs from the conserved cysteine through the conserved F or W. The D gene is left open where the match is weak. Not every row has a clone size; where given, it reads once, few, many or a size class.

TGTGCCAGCTCACCCGCGGGAGCCGACAATGAGCAGTTCTTC CASSPAGADNEQFF TRBD2 - TRBV18 14 TRBJ2-1
TGTGCCAGCAGCAACACCGGGACACCGAACTATGGCTACACCTTC CASSNTGTPNYGYTF - - TRBV2 15 TRBJ1-2
TGTGCCAGCTCACTGATTCCGGAGCCTGGGTATGGCTACACCTTC CASSLIPEPGYGYTF - - TRBV18 15 TRBJ1-2
TGTGCCAGCAGCTTGGGGAAGGACAGGGGGAACACTGAAGCTTTCTTT CASSLGKDRGNTEAFF TRBD1 - TRBV5-4 16 TRBJ1-1
TGTGCCATCAGTGATTTCGGGGCGGCTAGCGGGACAGTATACGAGCAGTACTTC CAISDFGAASGTVYEQYF TRBD2 - TRBV10-3 18 TRBJ2-7
TGTGCCAGCAGTCCGACCCGGCGGGGAGAGACCCAGTACTTC CASSPTRRGETQYF - - TRBV27 14 TRBJ2-5
TGTGCCAGCAGCTCATGGCGGGGCTACAATGAGCAGTTCTTC CASSSWRGYNEQFF - - TRBV11-2 14 TRBJ2-1
TGTGCCAGCAGTTTTCCAGACATCTACTACAATGAGCAGTTCTTC CASSFPDIYYNEQFF - - TRBV28 15 TRBJ2-1
TGTGCCAGCAGCAGACTAGGATCCTCCTACGAGCAGTACTTC CASSRLGSSYEQYF - few TRBV27 14 TRBJ2-7
TGTGCCAGCAGTTTATTGGGTCAGAGGGTCTACGAGCAGTACTTC CASSLLGQRVYEQYF - - TRBV28 15 TRBJ2-7
TGCAGTGCTAGTATATTAGTCTCCTACGAGCAGTACTTC CSASILVSYEQYF - - TRBV20-1 13 TRBJ2-7
TGTGCCAGCAGTTTTAGGACAGGAGACACTGAAGCTTTCTTT CASSFRTGDTEAFF TRBD1 - TRBV6-5 14 TRBJ1-1
TGCAGCGTGGGGGGGAGGATAGACGAGCAGTACTTC CSVGGRIDEQYF TRBD2 once TRBV29-1 12 TRBJ2-7
TGTGCCAGCAGGCGACAGGGGTCTAACTATGGCTACACCTTC CASRRQGSNYGYTF TRBD1 - TRBV28 14 TRBJ1-2
TGCGCCAGCAGCCAAGAATACCAGGGGGCAATTGGGCGTGAAGCTTTCTTT CASSQEYQGAIGREAFF TRBD1 - TRBV4-3 17 TRBJ1-1
TGTGCCAGCAGTTACTTCACTCAAGAGACCCAGTACTTC CASSYFTQETQYF - - TRBV6-6 13 TRBJ2-5
TGTGCCAGCAGCTTGAGGGCGGGCAGTTACTCCTACGAGCAGTACTTC CASSLRAGSYSYEQYF - - TRBV5-8 16 TRBJ2-7
TGTGCCAGCAGTTCGGGGACTAGCGGGAGTGGTGAGCAGTTCTTC CASSSGTSGSGEQFF TRBD2 - TRBV6-6 15 TRBJ2-1
TGTGCCAGCTCCCTACAATGGGGACAGGGCACTGAAGCTTTCTTT CASSLQWGQGTEAFF TRBD1 few TRBV18 15 TRBJ1-1
TGTGCCAGTAGTAGTGGTCAGGGGGGAATTACAGATACGCAGTATTTT CASSSGQGGITDTQYF - - TRBV19 16 TRBJ2-3
TGTGCCAGCAGTTACGGGGGGTGGGACACAGATACGCAGTATTTT CASSYGGWDTDTQYF - - TRBV6-2/TRBV6-3 15 TRBJ2-3
TGTGCCAGCAGCTCCGGACAGGAGAATGGCTACACCTTC CASSSGQENGYTF TRBD1 - TRBV6-5 13 TRBJ1-2
TGTGCCAGCAGCACGGGACAGGGAAACACCATATATTTT CASSTGQGNTIYF TRBD1 - TRBV7-9 13 TRBJ1-3
TGTGCCAGCAGTTTCTTAGGCAGGGGGCAGTATTTT CASSFLGRGQYF - - TRBV12-3/TRBV12-4 12 TRBJ2-3
TGTGCCAGCAGCCTCCGGGACAGGGGGTATGACTACGAGCAGTACTTC CASSLRDRGYDYEQYF TRBD1 - TRBV6-6 16 TRBJ2-7
TGTGCCAGCTCAGAGGGGACACCAGGACCCTACGAGCAGTACTTC CASSEGTPGPYEQYF - - TRBV18 15 TRBJ2-7
TGTGCCAGCAGTTACGGGGCAGGGGAAAAAGAAAAACTGTTTTTT CASSYGAGEKEKLFF - - TRBV6-6 15 TRBJ1-4
TGTGCCAGCAGCTTTCAGGGTGATGAAGCTTTCTTT CASSFQGDEAFF - - TRBV7-9 12 TRBJ1-1
TGTGCCAGCAGCCCAACAGCGGGAGGGAACTACAATGAGCAGTTCTTC CASSPTAGGNYNEQFF TRBD2 - TRBV7-3 16 TRBJ2-1
TGTGCCAGCAGGGGGACAGGGGGCTTCTACGAGCAGTACTTC CASRGTGGFYEQYF TRBD1 - TRBV6-5 14 TRBJ2-7
TGTGCCAGCAGCCAAGAATCCCCCGGAAAACTGTTTTTT CASSQESPGKLFF - - TRBV4-2 13 TRBJ1-4
TGTGCCAGCAGCCCTAGGACATTTAACACCGGGGAGCTGTTTTTT CASSPRTFNTGELFF - - TRBV27 15 TRBJ2-2
TGCGCCAGCAGCCGACAGGGCATGAACACTGAAGCTTTCTTT CASSRQGMNTEAFF TRBD1 - TRBV5-1 14 TRBJ1-1
TGTGCCAGTAGTGAGCGAGAGGAGCAGTACTTC CASSEREEQYF - - TRBV19 11 TRBJ2-7
TGTGCCAGCAGCGTAGATGGCGGGAGGCTGGGTGAGCAGTTCTTC CASSVDGGRLGEQFF TRBD2 - TRBV9 15 TRBJ2-1
TGTGCCACCAGTTTTTTAGGGGCGACTGAAGCTTTCTTT CATSFLGATEAFF - once TRBV15 13 TRBJ1-1
TGTGCCAGCAGTGAGGGACAGGGGTGGAGTGGCTACACCTTC CASSEGQGWSGYTF TRBD1 - TRBV6-1 14 TRBJ1-2
TGTGCCAGTAGTTTCAGACACCAGGCTAGCAATCAGCCCCAGCATTTT CASSFRHQASNQPQHF - - TRBV19 16 TRBJ1-5
TGTGCCAGCAGTCCCAGGGACACCTCCTACGAGCAGTACTTC CASSPRDTSYEQYF - once TRBV28 14 TRBJ2-7
TGCGCCAGCAGCTTGGAAGGACTAGCGACCCACACAGATACGCAGTATTTT CASSLEGLATHTDTQYF TRBD2 - TRBV5-1 17 TRBJ2-3
TGTGCCAGCAGCTTTGGCACTAGCGGGGACAATGAGCAGTTCTTC CASSFGTSGDNEQFF TRBD2 - TRBV5-4 15 TRBJ2-1
TGCGCCAGCGGAAGACGGGGAACTAACTATGGCTACACCTTC CASGRRGTNYGYTF - - TRBV10-1 14 TRBJ1-2
TGCAGCGTTGCGGGGACAGGGAGCTACAATGAGCAGTTCTTC CSVAGTGSYNEQFF TRBD1 - TRBV29-1 14 TRBJ2-1
TGTGCCAGCAGTGAATACAGGGAAGCTTTCTTT CASSEYREAFF - - TRBV6-1 11 TRBJ1-1